Listed here are 25 T cell receptor beta chains from one sample, sequenced in a study of blood T cell repertoires in COVID-19. The protocol was immunoSEQ multiplex PCR, while the TCRdb copy is restricted to in-frame clones and leaves out a portion. Of under 100,000 clones listed, about 85% were seen once; the top ten hold 18%. Input material: peripheral blood. The receptors originated from a man of 80 years or more with active or convalescent COVID-19.

The V gene is TRBV9, the J gene TRBJ2-5; tentative D call: TRBD1 (6 bases). Germline V CDR1 and CDR2: SGDLS, YYNGEE. V dropped 4 bases and J dropped 4 bases, with 23 bases sitting between them. The CDR3 spans 17 residues. In DNA, the CDR3 is TGTGCCAGCAGCCCGAGAACTGTGACAGGAAGGGGAGAGACCCAGTACTTC. Protein sequence: CASSPRTVTGRGETQYF. The full variable domain, its missing parts supplied by reference TRBV9 and TRBJ2-5, is DSGVTQTPKHLITATGQRVTLRCSPRSGDLSVYWYQQSLDQGLQFLIQYYNGEERAKGNILERFSAQQFPDLHSELNLSSLELGDSALYFCASSPRTVTGRGETQYFGPGTRLLVL.

Only one count was recorded for this clone. The chain couples TRBV5-1 to TRBJ2-3; the match to TRBD2 covers 8 bases. Trimming at V came to 0 bases and at J to 5 bases, leaving 8 bases not matched to a gene. The V gene's germline CDR1 is SGHRS and CDR2 YFSETQ. This CDR3 is built from 16 residues. The DNA of the CDR3 is TGCGCCAGCAGCTTGGAAGGGCGGGAGGTGATAGATACGCAGTATTTT. This gives the protein CASSLEGREVIDTQYF.

In its sample, this clone was seen once. V usage is TRBV2 and J usage is TRBJ2-6, with D perhaps matching TRBD2 (5 bases). The CDR3 totals 14 residues. Germline-derived CDR1 and CDR2 are SNHLY and FYNNEI. Trimming stripped 6 bases from V and 1 base from J, with 7 bases between. CDR3 DNA sequence: TGTGCCAGCAGCGGACTGTCTGGGGCCAACGTCCTGACTTTC. It is translated as CASSGLSGANVLTF.

The chain couples TRBV2 to TRBJ2-7; D is perhaps TRBD1 (5 bases). V was clipped by 2 bases and J by 4 bases, with 12 bases between them. This CDR3 is built from 14 residues. In germline, CDR1 is SNHLY, CDR2 FYNNEI. Here the CDR3 reads CASSERGGEYEQYV. The CDR3 region has the DNA TGTGCCAGCAGTGAAAGGGGTGGGGAATACGAGCAGTACGTC.

This clone was picked up one time. The J gene is TRBJ1-6, the V gene TRBV2; D is unresolved. CDR3 length: 15 amino acids. V gave up 4 bases and J gave up 0 bases, with 7 bases separating them. CDR1 and CDR2 from the germline V gene are SNHLY and FYNNEI. CDR3 in amino acids: CASSVNFSYNSPLHF. CDR3 DNA sequence: TGTGCCAGCAGTGTGAACTTCTCCTATAATTCACCCCTCCACTTT.

This clone has just a few counts. The J gene is TRBJ1-2, the V gene TRBV5-1; perhaps TRBD1 as D (5 bases). This CDR3 is 15 amino acids long. Germline V gives CDR1 SGHRS, CDR2 YFSETQ. V gave up 4 bases and J gave up 1 base, with 14 bases separating them. Here the CDR3 DNA reads TGCGCCAGCAGCGCGACAGCATATATTAACTATGGCTACACCTTC. Translated: CASSATAYINYGYTF.

The chain employs TRBV20-1 and TRBJ2-7, with TRBD2 as a possible D gene (6 bases). V was trimmed by 3 bases and J by 4 bases, leaving 10 bases between them. The germline V gene has CDR1 DFQATT and CDR2 SNEGSKA (reference sequence). This CDR3 comprises 12 residues. The DNA of the CDR3 is TGCAGTGCTAGTTCTCGGGGGTACGAGCAGTACGTC. This sequence encodes CSASSRGYEQYV.

The genes are TRBV2 and TRBJ1-1; 9 bases fit TRBD1. The length of the CDR3 is 14 residues. Looked up from germline, CDR1 is SNHLY and CDR2 is FYNNEI. Trimming cost V 6 bases and J 4 bases; bases outside gene matches: 6. Here the CDR3 reads CASSGTGRVTEAFF. CDR3 coding DNA: TGTGCCAGCAGCGGGACAGGGAGAGTCACTGAAGCTTTCTTT.

J is TRBJ1-1 and V is TRBV20-1; D not resolved. Trimming stripped 7 bases from V and 8 bases from J, with 14 bases between. CDR1 and CDR2 from the germline V gene are DFQATT and SNEGSKA (reference sequence). The CDR3 loop spans 11 amino acids. CDR3 loop: CSVSVMTEAFF. The DNA of the CDR3 is TGCAGTGTCAGCGTTATGACCGAAGCTTTCTTT.

The chain employs TRBV30 and TRBJ1-2; 9 bases are a match to TRBD1. V gave up 1 base and J gave up 7 bases; unmatched junction bases: 7. The germline gives CDR1 GTSNPN, CDR2 SVGIG (reference sequence). The CDR3 totals 14 residues. The CDR3 DNA is TGTGCCTGGAGTGGCCCACAGGGGGCTGGTGGCTACACCTTC. It encodes CAWSGPQGAGGYTF.

This clone was counted a few times. The gene calls are TRBV19 and TRBJ1-5; D might be TRBD1 (5 bases). CDR3 length: 15 residues. V was shortened by 7 bases and J by 3 bases, with 16 bases between the two germline ends. CDR1 is LNHDA and CDR2 is SQIVND in the germline V gene (reference sequence). In DNA, the CDR3 is TGTGCCAGTAACCCCCCCGGCAGGGTCAATCAGCCCCAGCATTTT. Translating it yields CASNPPGRVNQPQHF.

The V call is TRBV7-3, the J call TRBJ2-1; perhaps TRBD1 as D (6 bases). V was pared by 2 bases and J by 6 bases, with 14 bases between. The V gene's germline CDR1 is SGHTA and CDR2 FQGTGA. The CDR3 totals 15 residues. The chain's CDR3 is CASSLGAGVSNEQFF. As DNA, the CDR3 is TGTGCCAGCAGCTTAGGGGCAGGGGTTAGCAATGAGCAGTTCTTC.

This chain connects TRBV19 to TRBJ1-2; 11 bases map to TRBD1. This CDR3 comprises 17 residues. The germline gives CDR1 LNHDA, CDR2 SQIVND (reference sequence). V trimming: 4 bases; J trimming: 3 bases; junction bases outside the gene matches: 10. The CDR3, as DNA: TGTGCCAGTAGTACGCCCGGGACAGGGGGTTTTCACTATGGCTACACCTTC. Amino acid sequence: CASSTPGTGGFHYGYTF.

The J gene is TRBJ2-1, the V gene TRBV6-5; 15 positions match TRBD2. Looked up from germline, CDR1 is MNHEY and CDR2 is SVGAGI. After removal of 6 bases from V and 8 bases from J, the junction contained 2 bases not matched to a gene. This CDR3 has 14 amino acids. CDR3 DNA sequence: TGTGCCAGCAGGGGGACTAGCGGGAGGCATGAGCAGTTCTTC. This gives the protein CASRGTSGRHEQFF.

The rearrangement joins TRBV19 to TRBJ1-5, with a tentative D call TRBD1 (6 bases). Trimming took 2 bases from V and 9 from J, leaving 14 bases between them. The CDR3 extends over 14 amino acids. CDR1 and CDR2 (germline): LNHDA, SQIVND (reference sequence). The CDR3 sequence: CASSIPRTVSPQHF. The CDR3 coding sequence is TGTGCCAGTAGTATACCCAGGACAGTTTCGCCCCAGCATTTT.

V and J are TRBV5-4 and TRBJ1-2; possibly TRBD1 for D (6 bases). This CDR3 comprises 13 residues. Germline lookup yields CDR1 SGHNT and CDR2 YYREEE (reference sequence). V gave up 1 base and J gave up 6 bases, with 10 bases separating them. The CDR3 here is CASSLYSGDGYTF. In DNA, the CDR3 is TGTGCCAGCAGCTTGTACTCAGGGGATGGCTACACCTTC.

This sequence joins TRBV19 and TRBJ1-1, with D possibly matching TRBD1 (6 bases). Trimming took off 7 bases at V and 8 bases at J, with 14 bases between the two ends. Germline-derived CDR1 and CDR2 are LNHDA and SQIVND (reference sequence). CDR3 size: 12 residues. This CDR3 is CASKRQAGEAFF. CDR3 in DNA: TGTGCCAGTAAGAGACAGGCAGGGGAAGCTTTCTTT.

The chain is built from TRBV19 and TRBJ1-6, with D possibly TRBD1 on 5 matching bases. Germline V lookup: CDR1 LNHDA, CDR2 SQIVND (reference sequence). Trimming left V 7 bases short and J 10 bases short, with 14 bases between. This CDR3 spans 13 amino acids. CDR3 sequence (DNA): TGTGCCAGTACCGCGACAGCCGAGTCACCCCTCCACTTT. Its translation is CASTATAESPLHF.

The chain couples TRBV5-1 to TRBJ2-1; 7 nucleotides match TRBD1. Germline lookup yields CDR1 SGHRS and CDR2 YFSETQ. The V and J ends lost 0 bases and 9 bases, in that order; junction bases with no gene match: 6. The CDR3 runs 14 residues. Written as DNA, the CDR3 is TGCGCCAGCAGCTTGGGACAGGGTCCTGGTGAGCAGTTCTTC. Protein product: CASSLGQGPGEQFF.

This chain uses TRBV11-2 with TRBJ2-1, with TRBD1 as a possible D gene (5 bases). The CDR3 length is 16 residues. V shed 4 bases and J shed 0 bases, with 13 bases lying between them. Germline V CDR1 and CDR2: SGHAT, FQNNGV. The CDR3 sequence is CASSSKGATSYNEQFF. In DNA form, the CDR3 reads TGTGCCAGCAGCTCGAAAGGGGCTACCTCCTACAATGAGCAGTTCTTC.

This chain joins TRBV19 and TRBJ2-3; D gene ambiguous. The germline V and J ends were trimmed by 3 bases and 6 bases, with 10 bases remaining between them. This CDR3 comprises 13 residues. Germline V CDR1 and CDR2: LNHDA, SQIVND (reference sequence). The CDR3 nucleotides are TGTGCCAGTAGTATGTCTAGTTCTGATACGCAGTATTTT. It is translated as CASSMSSSDTQYF.

The chain carries TRBV5-1 and TRBJ2-7, with 9 bases matching TRBD2. Germline values: CDR1 SGHRS, CDR2 YFSETQ. J lost 2 bases, V lost 4 bases, and 10 bases had no gene match. The CDR3 totals 16 residues. The CDR3 protein is CASSPGGGGGAYEQYV. The CDR3 DNA reads TGCGCCAGCAGCCCGGGAGGAGGCGGGGGGGCCTACGAGCAGTACGTC.

The chain combines TRBV2 with TRBJ1-5; D remains ambiguous. Per germline, CDR1 SNHLY and CDR2 FYNNEI. With 7 bases removed from V and 0 bases from J, the gap between germline ends came to 10 bases. The CDR3 sequence is 14 residues long. CDR3 residues: CASTTQFSNQPQHF. In nucleotides, the CDR3 is TGTGCCAGCACCACCCAGTTTAGCAATCAGCCCCAGCATTTT.

The CDR3 DNA sequence: TGTGCCAGCAGCCTCAAGGGTGACAGGGCGAACACTGAAGCTTTCTTT. Translating gives CASSLKGDRANTEAFF. The rearrangement uses TRBV11-2 and TRBJ1-1, with 7 bases aligning to TRBD1. Germline trimming cut 5 bases from V and 1 base from J; bases unmatched to any gene: 10. CDR1 and CDR2 from the germline V gene are SGHAT and FQNNGV. The CDR3 consists of 16 residues.

CDR3 nucleotides: TGTGCCAGCAGCCCCGGAGGGGACAGGAGAGGTGAAAAACTGTTTTTT. It yields the protein CASSPGGDRRGEKLFF. The gene calls are TRBV9 and TRBJ1-4; 8 bases are a match to TRBD1. This CDR3 spans 16 amino acids. Trimming at V came to 4 bases and at J to 7 bases, leaving 12 bases not matched to a gene. CDR1 is SGDLS, CDR2 YYNGEE, per germline. Variable domain in full (rest from reference TRBV9 and TRBJ1-4): DSGVTQTPKHLITATGQRVTLRCSPRSGDLSVYWYQQSLDQGLQFLIQYYNGEERAKGNILERFSAQQFPDLHSELNLSSLELGDSALYFCASSPGGDRRGEKLFFGSGTQLSVL.